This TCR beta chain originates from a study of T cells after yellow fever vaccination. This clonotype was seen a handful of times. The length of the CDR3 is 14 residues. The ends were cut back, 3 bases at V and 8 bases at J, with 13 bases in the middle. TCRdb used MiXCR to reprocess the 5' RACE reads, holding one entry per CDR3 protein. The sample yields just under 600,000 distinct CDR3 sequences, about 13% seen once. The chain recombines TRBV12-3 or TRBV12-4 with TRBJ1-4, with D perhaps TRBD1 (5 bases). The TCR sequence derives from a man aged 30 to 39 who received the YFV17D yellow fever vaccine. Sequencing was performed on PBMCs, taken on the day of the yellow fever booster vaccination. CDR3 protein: CASSFSGSGEKLFF. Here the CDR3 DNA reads TGTGCCAGCAGTTTTTCAGGGTCGGGAGAAAAACTGTTTTTT.